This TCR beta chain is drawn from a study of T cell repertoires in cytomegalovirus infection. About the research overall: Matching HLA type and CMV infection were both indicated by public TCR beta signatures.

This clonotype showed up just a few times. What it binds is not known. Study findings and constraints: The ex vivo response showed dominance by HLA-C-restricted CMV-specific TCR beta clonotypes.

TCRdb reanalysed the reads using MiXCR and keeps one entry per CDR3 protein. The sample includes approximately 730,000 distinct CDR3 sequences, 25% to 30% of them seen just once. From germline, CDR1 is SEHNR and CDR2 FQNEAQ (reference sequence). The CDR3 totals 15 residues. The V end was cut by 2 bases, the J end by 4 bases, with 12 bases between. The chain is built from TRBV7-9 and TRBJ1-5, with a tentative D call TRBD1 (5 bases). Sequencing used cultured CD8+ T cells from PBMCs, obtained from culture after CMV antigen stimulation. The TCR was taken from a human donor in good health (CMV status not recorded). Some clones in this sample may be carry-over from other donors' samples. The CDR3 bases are TGTGCCAGCAGCTTATACGGGGGTGAGAATCAGCCCCAGCATTTT. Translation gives CASSLYGGENQPQHF.